This T cell receptor (beta chain) emerged from a study of blood T cell repertoires in COVID-19 (dated by TCRdb to about 2020). Some background on the complete study: The collaborator samples originated in the United States, Italy and Spain and spanned the acute and convalescent phases of COVID-19. The prospective study material was composed of cDNA or gDNA derived from T cells, B-cell-depleted T cells, or PBMCs. The repertoires were made available in a free public database intended to serve as a resource for research on the immune response to SARS-CoV-2. The sample metadata nearly always contained a de-identified subject ID, COVID-19 status, age in years and sex. Samples were obtained from the ongoing ImmuneRACE study (first 160 participants) and from about 1,300 subjects provided by 6 global collaborators. Where HLA class I and class II types were available, the types were taken from metadata supplied by the sample provider, not from assay-based typing. The dataset comprised deeply sampled blood TCRbeta repertoires from subjects exposed to, actively infected with, or recovered from COVID-19. The paper's findings and limits, for the study overall: The amount of clinical and demographic metadata varied by source and participant and was provided uncurated.

One collaborating source in Seattle enrolled patients during active infection and followed them longitudinally through the course of disease. Each collaborating institution followed its own protocols to collect whole blood in K2EDTA tubes. For TCRbeta analysis, collaborators shipped samples as frozen whole blood, isolated PBMCs, or DNA extracted from either of those sample types. Reading from cysteine to phenylalanine, the CDR3 counts 13 amino acids. CDR3 DNA is the only sequence kept; it has 39 bases, read in frame from the first base. Ends trimmed: V by 7 bases, J by 8 bases; bases unmatched to a gene: 6. Concerning this clone itself: Its target antigen remains unknown. The record has no base qualities; no much larger clone is one base away.

The immunoSEQ Assay, a bias-controlled multiplex PCR, was used to amplify TCRbeta CDR3 regions from genomic DNA. Processing in the source paper ran as follows. The number of nucleated cells in each sample was estimated from the amplification of reference gene primers within the assay. To quantify the absolute abundance of each unique TCRbeta CDR3 rearrangement, sequence reads were collapsed and filtered. For each sample, productive Simpson clonality was calculated as the square root of Simpson's diversity index over productive rearrangements. The source is immuneACCESS, and TCRdb retained only in-frame sequences with V and J called. Part of the clones is not carried over; for the studies checked, unresolved V genes explain less than half of this, and the remainder is unexplained. From that table come the V and J calls and clone size; the DNA was used to work out D and trimming. The table for this sample lists about 60,000 clones; around four fifths of them were counted only once. Approximately 20% of the sample lies in the top ten.

Sequenced material: peripheral blood. The receptor's source is a man aged 30-40 years with COVID-19, enrolled during active disease. The V and J segments used are TRBV12-3 or TRBV12-4 and TRBJ2-3; 10 bases in the junction line up with TRBD2. The sequenced DNA: TGTGCCAGCACTAGCGGGGGCTTGGGTACGCAGTATTTT. This translates into CASTSGGLGTQYF.